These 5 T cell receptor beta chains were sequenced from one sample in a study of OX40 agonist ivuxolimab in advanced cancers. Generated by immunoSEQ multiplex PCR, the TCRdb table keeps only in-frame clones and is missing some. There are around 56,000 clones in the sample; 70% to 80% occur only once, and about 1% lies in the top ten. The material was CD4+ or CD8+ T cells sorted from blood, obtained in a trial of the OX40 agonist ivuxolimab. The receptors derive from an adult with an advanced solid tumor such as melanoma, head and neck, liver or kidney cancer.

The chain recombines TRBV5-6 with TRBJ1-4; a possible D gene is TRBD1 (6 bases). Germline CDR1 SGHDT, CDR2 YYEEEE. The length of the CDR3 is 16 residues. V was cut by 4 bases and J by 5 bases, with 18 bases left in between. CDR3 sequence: CASSLGGGTHNEKLFF. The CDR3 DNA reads TGTGCCAGCAGCCTGGGGGGCGGGACCCACAATGAAAAACTGTTTTTT.

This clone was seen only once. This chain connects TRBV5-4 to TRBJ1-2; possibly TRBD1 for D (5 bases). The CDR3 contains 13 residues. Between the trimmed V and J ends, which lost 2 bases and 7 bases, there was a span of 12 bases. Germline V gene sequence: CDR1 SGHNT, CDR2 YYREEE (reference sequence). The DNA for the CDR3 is TGTGCCAGCAGCTTCCAGGGTATGGGTGGCTACACCTTC. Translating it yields CASSFQGMGGYTF.

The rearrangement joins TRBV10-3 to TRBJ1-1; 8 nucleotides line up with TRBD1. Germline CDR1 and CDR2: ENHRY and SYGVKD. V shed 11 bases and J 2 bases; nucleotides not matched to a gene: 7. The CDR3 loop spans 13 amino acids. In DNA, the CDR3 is TGTGCCGCCCAGGGACAGGTTAACACTGAAGCTTTCTTT. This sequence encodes CAAQGQVNTEAFF.

CDR3 in amino acids: CASSLEGSSGNTIYF. The DNA for the CDR3 is TGCGCCAGCAGCTTGGAGGGAAGCTCTGGAAACACCATATATTTT. J is TRBJ1-3 and V is TRBV5-1, with D unclear. Between the trimmed V and J ends, which lost 0 bases and 0 bases, there was a span of 7 bases. Germline V gene sequence: CDR1 SGHRS, CDR2 YFSETQ. This CDR3 spans 15 amino acids.

Written as DNA, the CDR3 is TGCGCCAGCAGCCAGACTAGCGGGATTAACAATGAGCAGTTCTTC. This gives the protein CASSQTSGINNEQFF. J is TRBJ2-1 and V is TRBV5-1; 11 bases match TRBD2. CDR1 is SGHRS and CDR2 is YFSETQ in the germline V gene. CDR3 size: 15 residues. The V and J ends lost 4 bases and 5 bases, in that order; junction bases with no gene match: 5. Together with reference TRBV5-1 and TRBJ2-1, the CDR3 gives the full variable domain: KAGVTQTPRYLIKTRGQQVTLSCSPISGHRSVSWYQQTPGQGLQFLFEYFSETQRNKGNFPGRFSGRQFSNSRSEMNVSTLELGDSALYLCASSQTSGINNEQFFGPGTRLTVL.